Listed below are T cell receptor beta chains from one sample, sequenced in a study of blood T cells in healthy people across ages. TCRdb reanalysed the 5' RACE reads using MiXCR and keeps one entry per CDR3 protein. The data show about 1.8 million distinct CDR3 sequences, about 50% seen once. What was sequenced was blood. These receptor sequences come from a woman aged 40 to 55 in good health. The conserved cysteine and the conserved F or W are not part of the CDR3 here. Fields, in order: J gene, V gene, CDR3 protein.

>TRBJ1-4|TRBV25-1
ASSEGTDNEKLF
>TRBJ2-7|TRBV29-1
SVGPWRGGNEQY
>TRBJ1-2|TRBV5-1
ASSTKQGTNYGYT
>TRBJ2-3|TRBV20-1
SARDRGRQGTDTQY
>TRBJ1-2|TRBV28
ASGGSDRIDGYT
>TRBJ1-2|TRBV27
ASMGNLRHGYT
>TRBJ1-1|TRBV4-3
ASSQEGEGDTEAF
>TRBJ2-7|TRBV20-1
SASQDNYEQY
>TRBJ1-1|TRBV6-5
ASSDTGEAF
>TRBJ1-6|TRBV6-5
ASNPTGGHNSPLH
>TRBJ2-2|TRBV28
ASRSGVPAGELF
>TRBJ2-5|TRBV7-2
ASRPGQGATETQY
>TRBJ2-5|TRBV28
ASSKSRGMLGETQY
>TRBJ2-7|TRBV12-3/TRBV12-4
ASRATGQAYEQY
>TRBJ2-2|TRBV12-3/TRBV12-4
ASSLRVGTGELF
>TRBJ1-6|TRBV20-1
SASPHGKGSPLH
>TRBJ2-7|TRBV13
ASSSDRGLSEQY
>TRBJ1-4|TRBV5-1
ASRADSEKLF
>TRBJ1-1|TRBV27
ASSLYPQGVGTEAF
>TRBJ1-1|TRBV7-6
ASSQGPIMNTEAF
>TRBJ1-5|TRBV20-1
SAIQSGGRDRQPQH
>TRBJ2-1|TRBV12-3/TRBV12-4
ASSPMDRGYGEQF